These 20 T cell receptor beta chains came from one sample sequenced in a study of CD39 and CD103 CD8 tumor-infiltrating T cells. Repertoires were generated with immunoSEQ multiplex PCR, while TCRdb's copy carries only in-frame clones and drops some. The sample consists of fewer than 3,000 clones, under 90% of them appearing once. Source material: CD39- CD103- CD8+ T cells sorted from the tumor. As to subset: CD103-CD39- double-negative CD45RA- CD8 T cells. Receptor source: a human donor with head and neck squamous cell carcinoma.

CDR3 residues: CASSFRENNSPLHF. The CDR3 DNA reads TGCGCCAGCAGCTTCAGGGAAAATAATTCACCCCTCCACTTT. The V call is TRBV5-1, the J call TRBJ1-6; D may be TRBD1 (5 bases). In germline, CDR1 is SGHRS, CDR2 YFSETQ. V shed 2 bases and J shed 5 bases, with 8 bases lying between them. The CDR3 has 14 amino acids. The full variable domain, with the rest looked up from reference TRBV5-1 and TRBJ1-6, is KAGVTQTPRYLIKTRGQQVTLSCSPISGHRSVSWYQQTPGQGLQFLFEYFSETQRNKGNFPGRFSGRQFSNSRSEMNVSTLELGDSALYLCASSFRENNSPLHFGNGTRLTVT.

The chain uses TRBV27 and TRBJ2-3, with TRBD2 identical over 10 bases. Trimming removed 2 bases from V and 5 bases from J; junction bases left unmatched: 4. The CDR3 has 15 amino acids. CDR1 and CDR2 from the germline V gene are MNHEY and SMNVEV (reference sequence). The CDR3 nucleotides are TGTGCCAGCAGTTTAATAGCGGGGGGCGTAGATACGCAGTATTTT. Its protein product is CASSLIAGGVDTQYF.

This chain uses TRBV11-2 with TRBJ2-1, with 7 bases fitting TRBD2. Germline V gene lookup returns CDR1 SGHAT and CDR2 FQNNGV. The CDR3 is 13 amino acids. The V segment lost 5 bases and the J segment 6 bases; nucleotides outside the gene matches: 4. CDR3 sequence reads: CASSAGDGNEQFF. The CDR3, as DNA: TGTGCCAGCAGCGCGGGGGATGGCAATGAGCAGTTCTTC. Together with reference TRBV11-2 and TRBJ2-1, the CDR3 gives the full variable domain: EAGVAQSPRYKIIEKRQSVAFWCNPISGHATLYWYQQILGQGPKLLIQFQNNGVVDDSQLPKDRFSAERLKGVDSTLKIQPAKLEDSAVYLCASSAGDGNEQFFGPGTRLTVL.

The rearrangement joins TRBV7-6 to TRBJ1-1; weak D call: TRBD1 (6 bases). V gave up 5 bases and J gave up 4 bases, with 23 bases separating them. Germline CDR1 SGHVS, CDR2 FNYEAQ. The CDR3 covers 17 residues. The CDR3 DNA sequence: TGTGCCAGCAGCCCCCATCGGCCGGACAGAAGGATCACTGAAGCTTTCTTT. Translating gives CASSPHRPDRRITEAFF.

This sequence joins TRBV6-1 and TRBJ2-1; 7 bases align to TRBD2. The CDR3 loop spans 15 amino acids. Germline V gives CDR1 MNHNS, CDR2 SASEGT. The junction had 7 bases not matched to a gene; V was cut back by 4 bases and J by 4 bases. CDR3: CASSGGRGEYNEQFF. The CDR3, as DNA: TGTGCCAGCAGTGGTGGTCGGGGGGAATACAATGAGCAGTTCTTC.

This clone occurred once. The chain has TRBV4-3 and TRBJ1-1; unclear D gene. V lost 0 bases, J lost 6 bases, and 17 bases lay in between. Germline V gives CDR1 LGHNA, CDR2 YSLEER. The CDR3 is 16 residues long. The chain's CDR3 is CASSQESSGFYAEAFF. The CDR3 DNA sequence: TGCGCCAGCAGCCAAGAATCTTCCGGGTTTTATGCTGAAGCTTTCTTT.

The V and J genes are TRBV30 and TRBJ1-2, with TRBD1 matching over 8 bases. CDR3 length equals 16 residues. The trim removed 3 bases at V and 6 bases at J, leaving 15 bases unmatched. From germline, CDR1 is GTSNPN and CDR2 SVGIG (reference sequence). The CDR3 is CAWRGVTGGEGHGYTF. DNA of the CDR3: TGTGCCTGGAGAGGGGTAACAGGGGGAGAGGGGCATGGCTACACCTTC.

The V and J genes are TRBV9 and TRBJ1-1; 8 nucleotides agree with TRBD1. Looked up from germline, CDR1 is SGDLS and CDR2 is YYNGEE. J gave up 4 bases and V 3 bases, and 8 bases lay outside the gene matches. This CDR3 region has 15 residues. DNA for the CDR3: TGTGCCAGCAGCGATCCGGCAGGGGGCCGCACTGAAGCTTTCTTT. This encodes CASSDPAGGRTEAFF.

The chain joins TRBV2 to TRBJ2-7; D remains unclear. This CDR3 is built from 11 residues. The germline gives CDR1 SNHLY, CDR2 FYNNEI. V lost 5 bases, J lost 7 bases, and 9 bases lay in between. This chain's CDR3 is CASSTTVEQYF. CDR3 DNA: TGTGCCAGCAGTACCACAGTGGAGCAGTACTTC.

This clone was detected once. The CDR3, as DNA: TGTGCCAGCAGTGAAGGGTTAGCGGGAAGGAAGGAGACCCAGTACTTC. Translated: CASSEGLAGRKETQYF. The J gene is TRBJ2-5, the V gene TRBV2; 8 nucleotides align to TRBD2. The ends lost 1 base at V and 5 bases at J; junction bases unmatched: 9. The CDR3 covers 16 residues. The germline gives CDR1 SNHLY, CDR2 FYNNEI.

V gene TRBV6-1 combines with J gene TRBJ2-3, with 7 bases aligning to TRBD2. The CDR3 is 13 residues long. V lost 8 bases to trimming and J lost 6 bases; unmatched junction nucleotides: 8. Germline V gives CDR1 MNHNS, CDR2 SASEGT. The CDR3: CASQRGESDTQYF. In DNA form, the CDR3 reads TGTGCCAGCCAGCGGGGAGAGTCGGATACGCAGTATTTT.

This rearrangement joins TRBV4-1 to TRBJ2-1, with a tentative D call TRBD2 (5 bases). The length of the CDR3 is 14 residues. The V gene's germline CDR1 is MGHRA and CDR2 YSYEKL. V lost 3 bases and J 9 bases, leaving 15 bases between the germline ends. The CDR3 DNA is TGCGCCAGCAGCCAGTATCCGAATGAGGGTGAGCAGTTCTTC. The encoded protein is CASSQYPNEGEQFF.

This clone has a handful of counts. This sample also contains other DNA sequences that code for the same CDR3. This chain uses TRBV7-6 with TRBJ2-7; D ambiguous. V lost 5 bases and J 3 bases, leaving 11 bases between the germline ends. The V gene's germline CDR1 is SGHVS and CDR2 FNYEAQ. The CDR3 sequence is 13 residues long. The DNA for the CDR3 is TGTGCCAGCAGCCCTGGGCCTAACTACGAGCAGTACTTC. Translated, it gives CASSPGPNYEQYF.

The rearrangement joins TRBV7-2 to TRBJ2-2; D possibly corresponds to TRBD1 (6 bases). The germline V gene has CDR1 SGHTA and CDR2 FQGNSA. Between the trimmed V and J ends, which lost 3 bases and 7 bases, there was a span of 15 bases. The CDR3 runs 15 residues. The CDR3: CASSLTGGGDGELFF. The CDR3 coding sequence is TGTGCCAGCAGCTTGACAGGAGGAGGTGACGGGGAGCTGTTTTTT. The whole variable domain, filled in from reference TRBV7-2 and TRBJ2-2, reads GAGVSQSPSNKVTEKGKDVELRCDPISGHTALYWYRQSLGQGLEFLIYFQGNSAPDKSGLPSDRFSAERTGGSVSTLTIQRTQQEDSAVYLCASSLTGGGDGELFFGEGSRLTVL.

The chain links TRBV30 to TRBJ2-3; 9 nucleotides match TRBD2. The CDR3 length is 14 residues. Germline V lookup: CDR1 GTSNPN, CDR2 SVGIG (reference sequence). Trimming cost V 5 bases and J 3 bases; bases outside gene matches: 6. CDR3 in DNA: TGTGCCTGGGAGGCGGGGGGGACGACAGATACGCAGTATTTT. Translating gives CAWEAGGTTDTQYF.

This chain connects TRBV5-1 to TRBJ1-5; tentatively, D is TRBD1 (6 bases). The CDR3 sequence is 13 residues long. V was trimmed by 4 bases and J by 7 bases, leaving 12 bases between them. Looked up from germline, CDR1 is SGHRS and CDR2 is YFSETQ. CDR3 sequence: CASSEAGEQPQHF. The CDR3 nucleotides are TGCGCCAGCAGCGAGGCAGGGGAACAGCCCCAGCATTTT. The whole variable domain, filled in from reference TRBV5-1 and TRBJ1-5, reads KAGVTQTPRYLIKTRGQQVTLSCSPISGHRSVSWYQQTPGQGLQFLFEYFSETQRNKGNFPGRFSGRQFSNSRSEMNVSTLELGDSALYLCASSEAGEQPQHFGDGTRLSIL.

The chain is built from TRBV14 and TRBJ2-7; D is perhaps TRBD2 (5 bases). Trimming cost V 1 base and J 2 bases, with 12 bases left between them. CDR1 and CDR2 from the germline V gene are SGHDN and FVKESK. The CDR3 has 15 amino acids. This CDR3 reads CASSQGSGVTYEQYF. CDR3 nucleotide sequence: TGTGCCAGCAGCCAAGGCTCCGGGGTCACCTACGAGCAGTACTTC.

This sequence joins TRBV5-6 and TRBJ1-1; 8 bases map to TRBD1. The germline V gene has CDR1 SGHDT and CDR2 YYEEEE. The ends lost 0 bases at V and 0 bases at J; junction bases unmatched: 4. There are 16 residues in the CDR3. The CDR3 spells CASSLAAGGLNTEAFF. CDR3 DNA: TGTGCCAGCAGCTTGGCGGCAGGGGGCTTGAACACTGAAGCTTTCTTT.

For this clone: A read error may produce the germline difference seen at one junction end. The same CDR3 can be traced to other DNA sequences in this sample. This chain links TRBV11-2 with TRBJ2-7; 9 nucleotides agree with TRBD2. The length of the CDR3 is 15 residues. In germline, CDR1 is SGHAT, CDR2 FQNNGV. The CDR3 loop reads CASSLGSGGYYEQYF. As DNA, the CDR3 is TGTGCCAGCAGCTTAGGTAGCGGGGGTTACTACGAGCAGTACTTT.

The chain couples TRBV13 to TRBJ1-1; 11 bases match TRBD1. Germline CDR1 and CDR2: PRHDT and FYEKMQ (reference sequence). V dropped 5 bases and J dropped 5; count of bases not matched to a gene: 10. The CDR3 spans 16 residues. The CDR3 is CASSTRTGGALTEAFF. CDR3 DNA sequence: TGTGCCAGCAGCACCCGGACAGGGGGCGCTTTAACTGAAGCTTTCTTT. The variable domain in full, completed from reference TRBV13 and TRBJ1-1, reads AAGVIQSPRHLIKEKRETATLKCYPIPRHDTVYWYQQGPGQDPQFLISFYEKMQSDKGSIPDRFSAQQFSDYHSELNMSSLELGDSALYFCASSTRTGGALTEAFFGQGTRLTVV.